Listed here are 11 T cell receptor beta chains from one sample, sequenced in a study of T cells in Graves' hyperthyroidism and ophthalmopathy. There were TCR beta CDR3 regions amplified from RNA transcripts. The HTBI set primed first-round TCR CDR3 RT-PCR. Via MiXCR, TCRdb re-called the multiplex PCR reads, giving one row per CDR3 protein. The data show roughly 93,000 distinct CDR3 sequences, 35% to 45% seen once. Sequences were obtained from peripheral blood or thyroid tissue (not recorded which). These receptors came from a young woman with Graves' hyperthyroidism.

This clonotype was seen a handful of times. The chain has TRBV12-3 or TRBV12-4 and TRBJ2-7; the match to TRBD2 covers 13 bases. V gave up 11 bases and J gave up 0 bases; unmatched junction bases: 28. This CDR3 contains 22 residues. The CDR3 DNA is TGTGCCGCTACTCCCCGGGACAATTCGGGACTAGCGGGACTATCGGGCTCCTACGAGCAGTACTTC. Protein: CAATPRDNSGLAGLSGSYEQYF.

This clonotype was seen many times. The chain couples TRBV6-5 to TRBJ1-5, with D unresolved. The germline gives CDR1 MNHEY, CDR2 SVGAGI. Trimming took 9 bases from V and 1 from J, leaving 10 bases between them. CDR3 size: 13 residues. This CDR3 is CASSEVSNQPQHF. The CDR3, as DNA: TGTGCCAGTTCCGAGGTGAGCAATCAGCCCCAGCATTTT.

This clonotype showed up many times. The chain carries TRBV19 and TRBJ2-7, with 7 bases lining up with TRBD1. This CDR3 comprises 15 residues. V lost 1 base and J lost 3; bases outside the gene matches: 6. CDR1 and CDR2 (germline): LNHDA, SQIVND (reference sequence). CDR3 nucleotide sequence: TGTGCCAGTAGTATAGGAGGGGGCAAGATCTACGAGCAGTACTTC. Protein product: CASSIGGGKIYEQYF.

In regard to this clonotype: This sequence may be a read error, since a much larger clone differs from it by one base. This is likely a read error, given that the CDR3 carries no conserved phenylalanine or tryptophan at its end. The V gene is TRBV7-9, the J gene TRBJ2-2; D might be TRBD1 or TRBD2, each matching 5 bases. Germline CDR1 is SEHNR and CDR2 is FQNEAQ (reference sequence). V lost 6 bases to trimming and J lost 5 bases, with 10 bases between them. There are 13 residues in the CDR3. CDR3 loop: CASSTGATGELFL. In nucleotides, the CDR3 is TGTGCCAGCAGTACCGGGGCTACCGGGGAGCTGTTTCTT.

On this clonotype: A much larger clone differs from this one at a single base, so this may be a read error. The V call is TRBV27, the J call TRBJ2-7; the match to TRBD1 covers 7 bases. CDR1 is MNHEY and CDR2 is SMNVEV in the germline V gene (reference sequence). The CDR3 is 15 amino acids. CDR3 region: CASRHTGTETYAQYF. The CDR3 region has the DNA TGTGCCAGCAGGCATACCGGGACAGAGACCTACGCGCAGTACTTC.

The chain couples TRBV10-3 to TRBJ2-2; 7 bases are a match to TRBD2. Germline V gives CDR1 ENHRY, CDR2 SYGVKD. V gave up 8 bases and J gave up 5 bases; unmatched junction bases: 5. The CDR3 is made up of 13 amino acids. The chain's CDR3 is CAIGGRETGELFF. CDR3 nucleotide sequence: TGTGCCATCGGCGGGCGGGAGACCGGGGAGCTGTTTTTT.

This clonotype was recorded many times. V and J are TRBV13 and TRBJ1-1; D remains ambiguous. The CDR3 contains 17 residues. The germline V gene encodes CDR1 PRHDT and CDR2 FYEKMQ (reference sequence). V shed 3 bases and J shed 1 base, with 18 bases lying between them. CDR3 in amino acids: CASSLLGEKGTNTEAFF. DNA of the CDR3: TGTGCCAGCAGCTTGTTGGGAGAGAAAGGAACGAACACTGAAGCTTTCTTT.

This clonotype was seen many times. The chain uses TRBV18 and TRBJ1-6; D ambiguous. CDR1 KGHSH and CDR2 LQKENI come from the germline V gene. The V and J ends lost 4 bases and 12 bases respectively, with 10 bases between them. CDR3 length equals 12 residues. The CDR3 region is CASSRRPEPLHF. CDR3 nucleotide sequence: TGTGCCAGCTCACGACGGCCAGAACCCCTCCACTTT.

A remark on this clonotype: A much more abundant neighbour one base away suggests this may be a read error. The CDR3: CASCPRGRDGKLFF. The DNA of the CDR3 is TGTGCCAGCTGCCCCCGGGGGAGGGATGGAAAACTGTTTTTT. V usage is TRBV28 and J usage is TRBJ1-4, with D possibly matching TRBD1 (5 bases). In germline, CDR1 is MDHEN, CDR2 SYDVKM. This CDR3 comprises 14 residues. The ends were cut back, 8 bases at V and 10 bases at J, with 20 bases in the middle.

V gene TRBV9 combines with J gene TRBJ2-7; 10 positions match TRBD2. The CDR3 loop spans 13 amino acids. The V gene's germline CDR1 is SGDLS and CDR2 YYNGEE. J gave up 6 bases and V 3 bases, and 3 bases lay outside the gene matches. CDR3 protein: CASSASGSREQYF. The CDR3 DNA sequence: TGTGCCAGCAGCGCTAGCGGGAGCCGCGAGCAGTACTTC. The full variable domain, with the rest looked up from reference TRBV9 and TRBJ2-7, is DSGVTQTPKHLITATGQRVTLRCSPRSGDLSVYWYQQSLDQGLQFLIQYYNGEERAKGNILERFSAQQFPDLHSELNLSSLELGDSALYFCASSASGSREQYFGPGTRLTVT.

The chain joins TRBV30 to TRBJ1-5, with 7 bases lining up with TRBD1. J gave up 7 bases and V 1 base, and 1 base lay outside the gene matches. The CDR3 is made up of 12 amino acids. Germline CDR1 GTSNPN, CDR2 SVGIG (reference sequence). The CDR3 loop is CAWSGQGQPQHF. The CDR3 DNA reads TGTGCCTGGAGTGGACAGGGACAGCCCCAGCATTTT.